The present entry profiles one T cell receptor beta chain with its context. Its antigen is currently unknown. The sample originates from a study of graft-versus-host responses after intestinal transplantation. Between the trimmed V and J ends, which lost 2 bases and 8 bases, there was a span of 10 bases. The CDR3 length is 13 residues. Looked up from germline, CDR1 is LNHDA and CDR2 is SQIVND (reference sequence). The assay was immunoSEQ multiplex PCR, and TCRdb's table has in-frame clones only and misses some. This table has roughly 97,000 clones, 91% appearing once. This sequence originates from a human donor who was the organ donor for an intestinal transplant. The V and J genes are TRBV19 and TRBJ1-3; D is perhaps TRBD1 (5 bases). The specimen comprised unstimulated CD4+ T cells sorted from spleen or lymph node cells, sampled before transplant. DNA of the CDR3: TGTGCCAGTAGTATAAAGCGGGGGGACACCATATATTTT. Translating gives CASSIKRGDTIYF.